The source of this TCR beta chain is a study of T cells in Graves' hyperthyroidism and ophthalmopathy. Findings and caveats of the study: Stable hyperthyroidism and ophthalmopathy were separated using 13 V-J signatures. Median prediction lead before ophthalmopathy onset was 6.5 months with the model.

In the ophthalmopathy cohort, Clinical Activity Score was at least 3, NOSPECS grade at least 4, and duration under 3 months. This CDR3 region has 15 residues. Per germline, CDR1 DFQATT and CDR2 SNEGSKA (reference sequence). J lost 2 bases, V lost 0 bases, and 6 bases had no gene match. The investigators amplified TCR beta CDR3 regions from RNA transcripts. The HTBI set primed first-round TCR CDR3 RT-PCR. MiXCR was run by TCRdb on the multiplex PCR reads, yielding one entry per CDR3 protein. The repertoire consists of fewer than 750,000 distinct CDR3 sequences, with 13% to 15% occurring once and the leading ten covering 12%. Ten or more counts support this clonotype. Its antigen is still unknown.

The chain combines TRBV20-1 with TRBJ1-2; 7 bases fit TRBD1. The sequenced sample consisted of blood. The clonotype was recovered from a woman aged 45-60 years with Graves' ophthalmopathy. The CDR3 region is CSARDHRGSNYGYTF. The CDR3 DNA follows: TGCAGTGCTAGAGACCACAGGGGTTCGAACTATGGCTACACCTTC.